This T cell receptor (beta chain) was sequenced in a study of shared clonotypes between healthy human individuals. Turning to the study itself: The cohort had a couple of women and three men, ages 18 to 49.

The CDR3 has 16 residues. Germline V gene lookup returns CDR1 KGHSH and CDR2 LQKENI. Trimming removed 3 bases from V and 3 bases from J; junction bases left unmatched: 6. The donors, all of them Caucasian adults, lived in Nashville, Tennessee. The method was immunoSEQ multiplex PCR; TCRdb's version includes in-frame clones alone and lacks a portion of them. The sample consists of approximately 2.4 million clones, almost 96% of them appearing once. This sequence originates from a man younger than 30 in good health. V usage is TRBV18 and J usage is TRBJ2-3, with 10 nucleotides matching TRBD2. The material sequenced was naive CD4+ T cells sorted from blood. Specified subset: CD45RA+ positively selected. The DNA of the CDR3 is TGTGCCAGCTCACCGCTTCTAGCGGGAGCTACAGATACGCAGTATTTT. This codes for CASSPLLAGATDTQYF.